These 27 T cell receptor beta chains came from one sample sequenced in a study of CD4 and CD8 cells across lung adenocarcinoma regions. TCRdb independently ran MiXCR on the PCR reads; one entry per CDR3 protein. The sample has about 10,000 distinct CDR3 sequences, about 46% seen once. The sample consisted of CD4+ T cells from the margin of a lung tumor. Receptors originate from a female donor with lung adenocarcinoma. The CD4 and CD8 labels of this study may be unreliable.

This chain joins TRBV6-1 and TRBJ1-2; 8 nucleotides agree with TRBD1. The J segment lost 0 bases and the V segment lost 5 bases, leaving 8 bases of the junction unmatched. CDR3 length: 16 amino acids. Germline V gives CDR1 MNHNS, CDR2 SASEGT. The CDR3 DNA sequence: TGTGCCAGCAGTACCCTACAGGGGGTTACTAACTATGGCTACACCTTC. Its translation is CASSTLQGVTNYGYTF.

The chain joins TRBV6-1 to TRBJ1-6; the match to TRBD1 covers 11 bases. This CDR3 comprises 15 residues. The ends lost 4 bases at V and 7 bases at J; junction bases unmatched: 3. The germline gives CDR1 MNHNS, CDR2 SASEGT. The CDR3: CASSGDRGRNSPLHF. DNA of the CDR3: TGTGCCAGCAGTGGGGACAGGGGGAGGAATTCACCCCTCCACTTT.

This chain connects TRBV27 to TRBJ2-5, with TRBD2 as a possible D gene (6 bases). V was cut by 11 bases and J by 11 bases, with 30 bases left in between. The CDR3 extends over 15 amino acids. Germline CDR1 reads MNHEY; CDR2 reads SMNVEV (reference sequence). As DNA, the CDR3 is TGTGCCGGGGGTATCGTTAGCGGTGACACAGATACGCAGTACTTC. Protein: CAGGIVSGDTDTQYF.

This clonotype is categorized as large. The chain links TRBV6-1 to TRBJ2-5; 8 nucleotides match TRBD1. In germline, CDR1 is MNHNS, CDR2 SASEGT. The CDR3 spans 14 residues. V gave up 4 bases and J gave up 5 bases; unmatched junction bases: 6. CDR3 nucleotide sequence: TGTGCCAGCAGTGGCCCGGACAGGGTTGAGACCCAGTACTTC. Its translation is CASSGPDRVETQYF.

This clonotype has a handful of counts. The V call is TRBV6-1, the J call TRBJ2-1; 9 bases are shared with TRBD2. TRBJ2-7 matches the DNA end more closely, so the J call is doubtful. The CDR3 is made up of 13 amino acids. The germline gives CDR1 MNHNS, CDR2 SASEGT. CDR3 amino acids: CASTRAGGSEQYF. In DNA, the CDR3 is TGTGCCAGCACCCGAGCGGGAGGATCCGAGCAGTACTTC.

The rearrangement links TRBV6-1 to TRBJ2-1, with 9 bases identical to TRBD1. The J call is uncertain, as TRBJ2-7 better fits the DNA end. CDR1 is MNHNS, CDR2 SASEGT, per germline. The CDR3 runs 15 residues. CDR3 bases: TGTGCCAGCAGTGAATATTTGGGACAGGGCCAAGAGCAGTACTTC. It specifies CASSEYLGQGQEQYF.

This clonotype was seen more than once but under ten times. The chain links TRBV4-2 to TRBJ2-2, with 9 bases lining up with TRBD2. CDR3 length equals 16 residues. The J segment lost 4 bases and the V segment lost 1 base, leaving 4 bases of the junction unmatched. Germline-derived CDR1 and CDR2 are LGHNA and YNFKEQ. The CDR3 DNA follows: TGTGCCAGCAGCCAAGTGAAAGCGGGAGGCACCGGGGAGCTGTTTTTT. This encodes CASSQVKAGGTGELFF.

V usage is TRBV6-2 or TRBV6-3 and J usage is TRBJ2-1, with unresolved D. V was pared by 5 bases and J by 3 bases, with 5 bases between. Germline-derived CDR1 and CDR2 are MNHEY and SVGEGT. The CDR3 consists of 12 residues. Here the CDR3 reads CASSRIYNEQFF. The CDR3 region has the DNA TGTGCCAGCAGTAGAATCTACAATGAGCAGTTCTTC.

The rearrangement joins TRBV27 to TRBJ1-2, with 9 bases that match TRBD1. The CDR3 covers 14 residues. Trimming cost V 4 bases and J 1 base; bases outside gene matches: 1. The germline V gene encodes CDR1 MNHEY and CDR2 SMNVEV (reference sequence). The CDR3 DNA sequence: TGTGCCAGCAGTTGGGACAGGGATAACTATGGCTACACCTTC. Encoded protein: CASSWDRDNYGYTF.

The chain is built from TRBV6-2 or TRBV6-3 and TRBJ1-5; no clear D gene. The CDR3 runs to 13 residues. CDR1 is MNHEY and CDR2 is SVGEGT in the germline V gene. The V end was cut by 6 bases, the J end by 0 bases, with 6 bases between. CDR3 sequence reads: CASSDYSNQPQHF. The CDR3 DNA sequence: TGTGCCAGCAGCGATTATAGCAATCAGCCCCAGCATTTT.

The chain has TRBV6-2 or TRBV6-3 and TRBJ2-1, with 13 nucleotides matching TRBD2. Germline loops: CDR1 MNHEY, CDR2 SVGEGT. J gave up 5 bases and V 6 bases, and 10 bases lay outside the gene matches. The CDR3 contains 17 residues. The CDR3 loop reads CASRRTSGRAGNNEQFF. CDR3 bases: TGTGCCAGCAGACGCACTAGCGGGAGGGCGGGCAACAATGAGCAGTTCTTC.

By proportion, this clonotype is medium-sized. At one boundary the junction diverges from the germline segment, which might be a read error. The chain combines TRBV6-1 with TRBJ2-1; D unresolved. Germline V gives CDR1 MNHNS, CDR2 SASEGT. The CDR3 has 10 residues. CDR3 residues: CASSEDDPLF. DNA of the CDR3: TGTGCCAGCAGTGAGGATGACCCCCTCTTC.

The CDR3 nucleotides are TGTGCCTGGTCCGGGCTTGACTATGGCTACACCTTC. Its translation is CAWSGLDYGYTF. The rearrangement uses TRBV30 and TRBJ1-2, with no clear D. This CDR3 comprises 12 residues. The ends were cut back, 5 bases at V and 3 bases at J, with 10 bases in the middle. From germline, CDR1 is GTSNPN and CDR2 SVGIG (reference sequence).

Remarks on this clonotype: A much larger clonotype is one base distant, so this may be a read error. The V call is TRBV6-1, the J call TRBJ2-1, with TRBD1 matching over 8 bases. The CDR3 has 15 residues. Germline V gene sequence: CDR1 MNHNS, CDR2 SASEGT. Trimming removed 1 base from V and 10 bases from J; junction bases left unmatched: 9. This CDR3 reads CASSEGTGGFYEQFF. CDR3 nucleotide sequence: TGTGCCAGCAGTGAAGGCACAGGGGGGTTCTACGAGCAGTTCTTC.

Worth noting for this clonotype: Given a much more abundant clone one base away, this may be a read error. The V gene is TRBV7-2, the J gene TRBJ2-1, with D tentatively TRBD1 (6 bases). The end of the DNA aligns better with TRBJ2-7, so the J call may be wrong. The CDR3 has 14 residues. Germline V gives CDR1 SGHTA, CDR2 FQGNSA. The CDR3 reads CASSSPRQANEQYF. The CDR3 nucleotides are TGTGCCAGCAGCTCGCCCCGACAGGCCAATGAGCAGTACTTC.

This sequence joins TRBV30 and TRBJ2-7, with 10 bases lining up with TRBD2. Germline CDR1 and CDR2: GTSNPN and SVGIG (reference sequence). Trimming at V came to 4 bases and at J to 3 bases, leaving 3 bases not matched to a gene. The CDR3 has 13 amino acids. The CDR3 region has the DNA TGTGCCTGGATGGTAGCGGGAGGCTACGAGCAGTACTTC. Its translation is CAWMVAGGYEQYF.

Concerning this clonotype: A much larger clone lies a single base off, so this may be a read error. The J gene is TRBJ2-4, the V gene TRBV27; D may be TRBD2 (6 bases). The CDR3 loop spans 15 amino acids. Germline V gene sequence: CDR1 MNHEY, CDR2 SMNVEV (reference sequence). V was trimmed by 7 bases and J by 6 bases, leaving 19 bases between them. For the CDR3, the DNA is TGTGCCAGCACCAAACTCGGCGGGGAAGGAAACATTCAGTACTTC. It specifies CASTKLGGEGNIQYF.

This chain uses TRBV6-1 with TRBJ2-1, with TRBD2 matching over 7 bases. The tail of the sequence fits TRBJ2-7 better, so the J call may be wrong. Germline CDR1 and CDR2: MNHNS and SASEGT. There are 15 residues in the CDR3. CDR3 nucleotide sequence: TGTGCCAGCTGGGAGGGTAGGCCAACCGCCGACGAGCAGTACTTC. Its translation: CASWEGRPTADEQYF.

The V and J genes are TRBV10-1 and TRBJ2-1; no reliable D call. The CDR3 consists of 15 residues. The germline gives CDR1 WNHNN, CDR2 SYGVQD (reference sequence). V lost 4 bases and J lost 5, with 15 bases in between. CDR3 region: CASSVSRRPHNEQFF. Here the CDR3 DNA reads TGCGCCAGCAGTGTAAGTCGACGGCCCCACAATGAGCAGTTCTTC.

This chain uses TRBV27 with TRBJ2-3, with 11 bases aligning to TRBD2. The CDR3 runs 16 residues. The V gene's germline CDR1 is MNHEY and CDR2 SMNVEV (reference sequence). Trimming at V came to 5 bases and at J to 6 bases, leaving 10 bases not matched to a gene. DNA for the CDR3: TGTGCCAGCAGTCCACTTAGCGGGAGGGCCAAGGATACGCAGTATTTT. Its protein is CASSPLSGRAKDTQYF.

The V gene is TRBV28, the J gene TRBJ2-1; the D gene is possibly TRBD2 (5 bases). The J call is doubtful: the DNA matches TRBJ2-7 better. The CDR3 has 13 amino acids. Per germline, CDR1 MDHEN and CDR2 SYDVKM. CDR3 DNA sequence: TGTGCCAGCAGAGGGCCCGGACTTTACGAGCAGTACTTC. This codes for CASRGPGLYEQYF.

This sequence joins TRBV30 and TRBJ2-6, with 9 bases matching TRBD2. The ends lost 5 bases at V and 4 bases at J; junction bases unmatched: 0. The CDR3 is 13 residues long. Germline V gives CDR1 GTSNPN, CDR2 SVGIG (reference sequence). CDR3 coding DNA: TGTGCCTGGGGGACTAGCGGGGCCAACGTCCTGACTTTC. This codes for CAWGTSGANVLTF.

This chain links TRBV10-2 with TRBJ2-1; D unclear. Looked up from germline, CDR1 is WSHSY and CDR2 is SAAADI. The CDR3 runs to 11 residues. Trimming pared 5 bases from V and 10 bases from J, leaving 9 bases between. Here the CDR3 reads CASSLKREQFF. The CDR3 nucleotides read TGCGCCAGCAGTCTAAAACGGGAGCAGTTCTTC.

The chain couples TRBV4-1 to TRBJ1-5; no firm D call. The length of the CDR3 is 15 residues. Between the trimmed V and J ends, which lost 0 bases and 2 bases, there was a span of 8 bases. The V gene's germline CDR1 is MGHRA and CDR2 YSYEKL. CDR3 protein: CASSQDGMGNQPQHF. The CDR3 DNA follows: TGCGCCAGCAGCCAAGACGGAATGGGCAATCAGCCCCAGCATTTT.

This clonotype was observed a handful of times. CDR3 loop: CASSLAGVVGTDTQYF. DNA of the CDR3: TGCGCCAGCAGCTTGGCGGGAGTAGTAGGCACAGATACGCAGTATTTT. The V call is TRBV5-1, the J call TRBJ2-3, with D perhaps TRBD2 (6 bases). CDR3 length: 16 amino acids. Between the trimmed V and J ends, which lost 0 bases and 1 base, there was a span of 12 bases. Looked up from germline, CDR1 is SGHRS and CDR2 is YFSETQ.

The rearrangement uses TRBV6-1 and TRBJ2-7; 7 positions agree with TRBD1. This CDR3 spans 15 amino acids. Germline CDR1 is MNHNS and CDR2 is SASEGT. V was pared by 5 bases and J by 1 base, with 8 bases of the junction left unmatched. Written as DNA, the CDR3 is TGTGCCAGCAGTCGGGACAGCAGAGCTTCCTACGAGCAGTACTTC. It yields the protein CASSRDSRASYEQYF.

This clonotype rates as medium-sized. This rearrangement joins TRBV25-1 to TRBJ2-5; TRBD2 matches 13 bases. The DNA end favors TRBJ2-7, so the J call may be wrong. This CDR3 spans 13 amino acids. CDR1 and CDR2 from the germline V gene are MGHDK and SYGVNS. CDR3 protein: CATGLAGRYEQYF. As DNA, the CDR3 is TGTGCCACGGGACTAGCGGGACGGTACGAGCAGTACTTC.